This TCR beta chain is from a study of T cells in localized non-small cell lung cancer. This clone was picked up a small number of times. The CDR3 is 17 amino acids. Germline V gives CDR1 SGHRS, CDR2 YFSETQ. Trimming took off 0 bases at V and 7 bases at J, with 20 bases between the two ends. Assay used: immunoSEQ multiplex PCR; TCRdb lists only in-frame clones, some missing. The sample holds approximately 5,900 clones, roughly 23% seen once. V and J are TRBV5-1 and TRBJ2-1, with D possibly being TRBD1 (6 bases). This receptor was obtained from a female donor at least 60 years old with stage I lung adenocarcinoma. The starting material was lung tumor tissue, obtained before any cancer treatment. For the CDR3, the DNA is TGCGCCAGCAGCTTGGGGGGAGCCGGGACACCACAAAATGAGCAGTTCTTC. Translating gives CASSLGGAGTPQNEQFF.